The sequence of this TCR beta chain was determined in a study of regulatory T cells in long-lasting Graves disease listed by TCRdb under 2021. For context, the study as a whole: Patients with newly diagnosed Graves' disease had been on antithyroid drugs for under 3 months. A total of 35 or so samples were covered by TCR sequencing, comprising approximately 13 persistent and approximately 20 newly diagnosed Graves' disease patients. Patients with persistent Graves' disease were compared with patients with newly diagnosed Graves' disease using TCR sequencing and RNA sequencing of peripheral blood. The study was conducted in China and was registered as a clinical trial. What the research found in general, with its limitations: Peripheral blood alone was examined, since thyroid tissue, which constituted the primary lesion, could not be accessed. Patients with persistent disease shared more public clonotypes (fewer than 3,000) than newly diagnosed patients did (approximately 1,000). Only the TCR beta chain was sequenced and analyzed. The authors noted that the small sample size was a limitation that may lower accuracy. Compared with newly diagnosed patients, patients with persistent Graves' disease had lower TCR Shannon entropy and fewer highly expanded clones, which suggests clonal expansion.

The library was built by means of multiplex PCR. Data came from an Illumina HiSeq 4000. To build TCR beta libraries, CDR3 regions were amplified by Arm-PCR using iRepertoire HTBI primers. Gel purification was performed on PCR products prior to sequencing. Under the source paper's analysis protocol: Gene usage analysis of CDR3 amino acid clonotypes used the 62 TRBV and fewer than 15 TRBJ segments found across samples. COPE and FqMerger were used to merge filtered high-quality paired reads into contigs. Contigs were aligned with BLAST to IMGT TRBV, TRBD and TRBJ reference genes, and CDR3 was defined per IMGT. Any clonotype with a frequency above 0.1% was counted as a highly expanded clone. Shannon entropy was used to measure repertoire diversity, and the Gini coefficient was used to measure V-J evenness. Public clonotypes were defined as clonotypes shared by more than one individual. TCRdb trimmed public reads at Q25 via fastp, called clones via MiXCR and kept in-frame beta chains. Each entry is one CDR3 protein sequence, shown with its most common DNA and genes. The V and J calls and clone size are TCRdb's, not the authors'. The sample table holds 540,000 or so distinct CDR3 sequences, of which roughly 14% were seen once. Under 10% of the sample is taken by the ten largest.

The meaning of the sample's time point label: newly diagnosed GD, antithyroid drugs for less than 3 months. For both TCR sequencing and RNA sequencing, RNA was extracted from PBMCs in TRIzol. Graves' disease was diagnosed according to American Thyroid Association guidelines. Recruitment of patients was carried out at an endocrinology department in Xi'an, China. Each patient gave approximately 9.7 milliliters of peripheral blood, collected in an EDTA anticoagulant tube. Ficoll Paque Plus density gradient separation was used to isolate PBMCs, and no further T cell sorting was performed. An Agilent 2100 Bioanalyzer and agarose gel were used to assess RNA quality, and a NanoDrop 2000 was used to measure RNA concentration. In this sample, this clonotype turned up many times. Its antigen is still unknown. No base-level quality is on record; no much larger clone is a single base apart. These records were also assigned to another study, of T cells in Graves' hyperthyroidism and ophthalmopathy. The second study's paper adds: Stable Graves' hyperthyroidism was defined as the absence of progression to ophthalmopathy over 18 months of follow-up. The hyperthyroidism patients were between 18 and 65 years old and newly diagnosed, with a disease duration of less than 2 months. Any patient with an uncontrolled infection, another autoimmune disease, pregnancy or lactation was excluded. Clinical symptoms, serum thyroxine and TRAb, thyroid ultrasound, and orbital computed tomography formed the basis for the diagnoses. The TCR CDR3 was subjected to a first round of RT-PCR using the HTBI primer set and the Qiagen OneStep RT-PCR kit. Blood samples also contained most of the expanded thyroid clonotypes (frequency above 0.001), which suggests that blood repertoires may reflect thyroid immune responses. Ophthalmopathy was separated from stable hyperthyroidism by a 13 V-J signature model, with around 90% sensitivity and roughly 81% specificity obtained in cross-validation and 80%/75% obtained in testing. In validation, progression to ophthalmopathy was predicted by the model with 70.59% sensitivity and 72% to 80% specificity, a median of around 5.9 months before onset. To identify distinguishing TCR V-J signatures, a discovery cohort of roughly 100 patients was used, comprising roughly 45 with Graves' ophthalmopathy and 57 with stable Graves' hyperthyroidism. Prospective prediction of ophthalmopathy was tested in an independent validation cohort of fewer than 20 hyperthyroidism patients and some 17 patients who later progressed to ophthalmopathy. For training and testing, the 80 to 100 patients in the discovery cohort were randomly divided in a 7:3 ratio. Thyroid tissue and blood T-cell repertoires from over 5 Graves' hyperthyroidism patients were also compared in the study. After sampling, hyperthyroidism patients received methimazole starting at 30 mg daily, and ophthalmopathy patients received high-dose intravenous methylprednisolone. Libraries were constructed in a second round of multiplex PCR, after which size selection and purification were carried out. Sequencing of the libraries was done on an Illumina HiSeq2000 using paired-end 100 bp reads. SOAPnuke was used to process the raw data, removing reads that contained adapters or uncalled bases, had a mean Phred below 15, or lacked an exact match to the constant primer or identifier. High-quality paired reads were merged with COPE v1.2.5, and unique nucleotide sequences were defined as clonotypes. Clonotypes were aligned to IMGT TRBV, TRBD and TRBJ reference segments using MiTCR v1.1. Only V-J combinations with frequency above 0.0001, covering about 99% of repertoires, were analysed. The TCS score was defined as F50 (clonal expansion) divided by E x V (chaos), with BLOSUM62-based TCRdist calculated between CDR3 peptides within each V-J. Welch's t-statistics and random forest reduced roughly 500 V-J features to 10 to 15, which were used in a naive Bayes classifier (R e1071). No statistical method was used to set the sample size in advance, and investigators knew the group allocation. According to the paper, TCR Vbeta CDR3 sequencing was carried out on over 130 peripheral blood samples, which came from fewer than 50 ophthalmopathy, 70 to 80 hyperthyroidism and approximately 17 progressor patients.

The material sequenced was peripheral blood mononuclear cells (PBMCs), taken at new diagnosis, from a patient treated with antithyroid drugs. This sequence was found in a man younger than 40 with Graves disease. Donor details come from another sample of the same person, matched by shared clones.

The encoded CDR3 is CASSLRTPDRNTQYF. The DNA sequence is TGTGCCAGCAGCCTTAGGACACCCGACCGGAATACGCAGTATTTT. Here the chain combines TRBV12-3 or TRBV12-4 and TRBJ2-3; a tentative D match to TRBD1 spans 5 bases. Taken from cysteine to phenylalanine, the CDR3 has 15 residues. This entry keeps only the CDR3 DNA: 45 bases, framed from base 1. The germline ends are 20 bases apart after V is trimmed by 6 bases and J by 7 bases.